The rows below give T cell receptor beta chains drawn from one sample of a study of T cells in localized non-small cell lung cancer. Repertoires were generated with immunoSEQ multiplex PCR, while TCRdb's copy carries only in-frame clones and drops some. The sample has 45,000 to 60,000 clones; roughly 75% are singletons. Specimen: PBMCs, collected before any cancer treatment. These receptors all stem from a woman between 35 and 75 years old with stage II lung adenocarcinoma. CDR3s include the opening cysteine and the closing phenylalanine or tryptophan. Fields, in order: J gene, V gene, D gene, CDR3 protein. D genes are given only for firm matches.

TRBJ2-1 | TRBV12-5 | TRBD2 | CASGSTGTIRPFF
TRBJ2-1 | TRBV5-1 | . | CASSFGDPKTNSQFF
TRBJ1-4 | TRBV7-9 | TRBD1 | CASSSDGTANEKLFF
TRBJ2-1 | TRBV10-1 | TRBD2 | CASSPSGGPHNEQFF
TRBJ2-7 | TRBV5-6 | . | CASSSHPYEQYF
TRBJ2-2 | TRBV29-1 | . | CSVPTRTGELFF
TRBJ1-1 | TRBV7-2 | . | CASSLDWGRGTEAFF
TRBJ1-5 | TRBV7-2 | . | CASSLVRGMGQPQHF
TRBJ1-2 | TRBV5-1 | TRBD1 | CASSLGGDRVYGYTF
TRBJ2-7 | TRBV28 | . | CASSLADELPYEQYF
TRBJ1-6 | TRBV14 | . | CASSQVGGVWSPLHF
TRBJ1-6 | TRBV5-4 | . | CASRSPDEALHF
TRBJ2-7 | TRBV5-1 | TRBD1 | CASSVDRGVNEQYF
TRBJ2-6 | TRBV7-9 | . | CASGTPSGANVLTF
TRBJ1-6 | TRBV27 | . | CASSFYGTDNSPLHF
TRBJ1-2 | TRBV14 | . | CASSRTANYGYTF
TRBJ1-2 | TRBV4-3 | . | CASSQEGAGGSLTNYGYTF
TRBJ1-3 | TRBV27 | . | CASSKAGVGQNSGNTIYF
TRBJ1-5 | TRBV7-9 | . | CASSLGLNQPQHF
TRBJ2-5 | TRBV5-4 | . | CASSDDRQETQYF
TRBJ2-3 | TRBV5-1 | . | CASSLASRGAAPDTQYF
TRBJ1-1 | TRBV19 | TRBD1 | CASSKLLLGQSEAFF
TRBJ2-1 | TRBV6-4 | TRBD2 | CASSRTSGSNNEQFF
TRBJ1-4 | TRBV11-2 | . | CASRRTATSATNEKLFF
TRBJ1-2 | TRBV7-3 | . | CASSPASDYGYTF
TRBJ1-3 | TRBV19 | . | CASTPFWGTSGNTIYF
TRBJ1-2 | TRBV2 | . | CASSARQAPGGYTF
TRBJ1-1 | TRBV19 | . | CSVQMNTEAFF
TRBJ2-2 | TRBV5-6 | TRBD1 | CASSWRTGAGELFF
TRBJ2-2 | TRBV15 | . | CATSSPQGPASGELFF
TRBJ2-5 | TRBV7-9 | . | CASSPYSGREEETQYF
TRBJ2-3 | TRBV19 | TRBD1 | CASSSQGADTQYF
TRBJ1-2 | TRBV14 | . | CASSPLGGGLTF
TRBJ1-5 | TRBV15 | . | CATSRDLPGRLSNQPQHF
TRBJ2-5 | TRBV11-3 | TRBD1 | CASSSWTGETQYF
TRBJ1-1 | TRBV9 | . | CASSVGVQAMNTEAFF
TRBJ2-3 | TRBV5-4 | TRBD1 | CASSFRGQSTDTQYF